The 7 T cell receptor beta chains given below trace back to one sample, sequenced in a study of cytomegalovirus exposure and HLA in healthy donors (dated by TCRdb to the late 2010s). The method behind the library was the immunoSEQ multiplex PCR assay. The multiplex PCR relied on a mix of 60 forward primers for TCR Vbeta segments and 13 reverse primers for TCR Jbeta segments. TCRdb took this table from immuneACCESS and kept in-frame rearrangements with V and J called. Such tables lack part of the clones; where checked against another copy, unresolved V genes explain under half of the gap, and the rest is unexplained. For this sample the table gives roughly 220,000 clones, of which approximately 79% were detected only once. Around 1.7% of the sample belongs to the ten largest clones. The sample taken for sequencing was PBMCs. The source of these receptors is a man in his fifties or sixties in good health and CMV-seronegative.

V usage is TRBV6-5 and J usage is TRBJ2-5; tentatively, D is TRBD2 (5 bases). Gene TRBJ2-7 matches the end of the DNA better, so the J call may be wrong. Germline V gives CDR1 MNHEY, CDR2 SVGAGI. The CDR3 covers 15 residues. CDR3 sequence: CASSPGLEEGYEQYF. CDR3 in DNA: TGTGCCAGCAGTCCCGGACTGGAAGAAGGCTACGAGCAGTACTTC.

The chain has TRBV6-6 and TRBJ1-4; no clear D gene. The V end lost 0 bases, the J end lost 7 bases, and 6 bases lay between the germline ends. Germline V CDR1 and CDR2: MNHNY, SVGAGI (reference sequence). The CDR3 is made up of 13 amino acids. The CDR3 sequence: CASSYSPTEKLFF. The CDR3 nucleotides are TGTGCCAGCAGTTACTCCCCTACTGAAAAACTGTTTTTT.

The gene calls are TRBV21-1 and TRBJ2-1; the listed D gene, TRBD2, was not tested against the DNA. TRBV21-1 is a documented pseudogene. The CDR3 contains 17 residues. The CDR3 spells CASSKVDSHSSYNEQFF. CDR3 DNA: TGTGCCAGCAGCAAAGTTGATAGCCATAGCTCCTACAATGAGCAGTTCTTC.

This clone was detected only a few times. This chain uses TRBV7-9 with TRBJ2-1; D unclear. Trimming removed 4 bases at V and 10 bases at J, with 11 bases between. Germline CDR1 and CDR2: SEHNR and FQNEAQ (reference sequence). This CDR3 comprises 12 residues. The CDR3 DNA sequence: TGTGCCAGCAGCTCGCCCTACCCCGAGCAGTTCTTC. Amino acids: CASSSPYPEQFF.

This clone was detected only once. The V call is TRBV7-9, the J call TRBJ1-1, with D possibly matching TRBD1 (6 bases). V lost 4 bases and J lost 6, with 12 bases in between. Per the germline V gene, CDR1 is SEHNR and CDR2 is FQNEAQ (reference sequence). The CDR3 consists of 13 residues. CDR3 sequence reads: CASSSRGQSEAFF. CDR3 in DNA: TGTGCCAGCAGCTCACGTGGACAGTCTGAAGCTTTCTTT.

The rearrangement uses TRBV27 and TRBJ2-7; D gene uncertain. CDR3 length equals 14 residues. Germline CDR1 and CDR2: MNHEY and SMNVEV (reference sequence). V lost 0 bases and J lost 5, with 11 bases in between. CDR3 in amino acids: CASSLSDLGDEQYF. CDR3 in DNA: TGTGCCAGCAGTTTATCCGACCTGGGCGACGAGCAGTACTTC.

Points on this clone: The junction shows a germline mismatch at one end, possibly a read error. The CDR3 sequence is CASGSEGNAPLHF. The DNA for the CDR3 is TGTGCCAGCGGTTCGGAGGGTAATGCACCCCTCCACTTT. The chain joins TRBV2 to TRBJ1-6; no clear D gene. This CDR3 region has 13 residues. Germline V CDR1 and CDR2: SNHLY, FYNNEI.